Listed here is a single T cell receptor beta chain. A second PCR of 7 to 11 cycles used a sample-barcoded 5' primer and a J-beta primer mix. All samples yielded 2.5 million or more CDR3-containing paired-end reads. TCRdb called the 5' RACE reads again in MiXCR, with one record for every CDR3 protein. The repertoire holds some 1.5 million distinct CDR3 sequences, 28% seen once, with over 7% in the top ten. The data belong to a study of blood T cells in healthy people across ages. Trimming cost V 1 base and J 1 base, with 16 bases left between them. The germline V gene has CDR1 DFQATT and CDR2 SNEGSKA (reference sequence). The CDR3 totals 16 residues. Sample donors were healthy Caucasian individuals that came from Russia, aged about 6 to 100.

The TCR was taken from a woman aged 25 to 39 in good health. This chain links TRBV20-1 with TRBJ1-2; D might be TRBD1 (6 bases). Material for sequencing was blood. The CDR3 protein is CSARVKTGWCNYGYTF. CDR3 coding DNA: TGCAGTGCTAGAGTTAAAACAGGGTGGTGTAACTATGGCTACACCTTC.